The 8 T cell receptor beta chains listed next were all sequenced from one sample in a study of CD8 T cells in ankylosing spondylitis. MiXCR, applied by TCRdb to the 5' RACE reads, yields one record per CDR3 protein. The sample consists of about 140,000 distinct CDR3 sequences, 30% to 35% of them appearing once. Material: synovial fluid, either unsorted or a sorted T cell fraction (not recorded which). Receptor source: a male donor with ankylosing spondylitis.

The chain carries TRBV18 and TRBJ1-5; D is unclear. This CDR3 has 14 residues. In germline, CDR1 is KGHSH, CDR2 LQKENI. Trimming stripped 3 bases from V and 2 bases from J, with 8 bases between. The CDR3 nucleotides are TGTGCCAGCTCACCGGTGGAAGGCAATCAGCCCCAGCATTTT. Translated: CASSPVEGNQPQHF. Combining the CDR3 with reference TRBV18 and TRBJ1-5 gives the whole variable domain NAGVMQNPRHLVRRRGQEARLRCSPMKGHSHVYWYRQLPEEGLKFMVYLQKENIIDESGMPKERFSAEFPKEGPSILRIQQVVRGDSAAYFCASSPVEGNQPQHFGDGTRLSIL.

The chain has TRBV20-1 and TRBJ2-2; 8 bases agree with TRBD2. The CDR3 extends over 15 amino acids. CDR1 is DFQATT and CDR2 is SNEGSKA in the germline V gene (reference sequence). V was clipped by 2 bases and J by 2 bases; unmatched bases: 4. In DNA, the CDR3 is TGCAGTGCTAGAACCCGGGGGGGCAACACCGGGGAGCTGTTTTTT. This gives the protein CSARTRGGNTGELFF.

The chain has TRBV2 and TRBJ2-1; D is possibly TRBD1 (7 bases). The CDR3 totals 15 residues. Trimming took 6 bases from V and 4 from J, leaving 16 bases between them. The germline CDR1 and CDR2 sequences are SNHLY and FYNNEI. Here the CDR3 DNA reads TGTGCCAGCAGGGGGGGACAGCCTCATTACAATGAGCAGTTCTTC. Protein product: CASRGGQPHYNEQFF.

About this clonotype itself: The CDR3 ends on some other residue instead of the conserved phenylalanine or tryptophan, so this is likely a read error. The chain carries TRBV6-2 or TRBV6-3 and TRBJ2-7; D unresolved. The germline V gene encodes CDR1 MNHEY and CDR2 SVGEGT. V gave up 7 bases and J gave up 4 bases, with 8 bases separating them. The CDR3 runs to 11 residues. CDR3 loop: CASKLEYEQYY. The DNA of the CDR3 is TGTGCCAGCAAATTGGAATACGAGCAGTACTAC.

The chain combines TRBV6-2 or TRBV6-3 with TRBJ2-1, with TRBD2 matching 13 bases. The germline V gene has CDR1 MNHEY and CDR2 SVGEGT. The CDR3 is made up of 15 amino acids. V lost 6 bases to trimming and J lost 7 bases; unmatched junction nucleotides: 6. Written as DNA, the CDR3 is TGTGCCAGCAGATGGACTAGCGGGAGTGTTAATGAGCAGTTCTTC. It encodes CASRWTSGSVNEQFF.

This clonotype has a handful of counts. The rearrangement links TRBV5-5 to TRBJ1-1; no firm D call. CDR1 is SGHKS, CDR2 YYEKEE, per germline (reference sequence). The CDR3 is 14 amino acids. Trimming removed 1 base at V and 2 bases at J, with 9 bases between. The DNA for the CDR3 is TGTGCCAGCAGCTTGAACATTCTTAACACTGAAGCTTTCTTT. Amino acid sequence: CASSLNILNTEAFF.

The rearrangement links TRBV20-1 to TRBJ1-2; D is ambiguous. Germline V gene lookup returns CDR1 DFQATT and CDR2 SNEGSKA (reference sequence). This CDR3 is built from 13 residues. In DNA, the CDR3 is TGCAGCCCCATGGACGGGCCTAACTATGGCTACACCTTC. It yields the protein CSPMDGPNYGYTF.

The table lists this clonotype with many counts. The chain combines TRBV18 with TRBJ1-2; the match to TRBD1 covers 8 bases. Germline lookup yields CDR1 KGHSH and CDR2 LQKENI. This CDR3 is built from 16 residues. With V trimmed by 3 bases and J by 2 bases, 8 bases remained unmatched. The CDR3 sequence is CASSPTRQGINYGYTF. The DNA for the CDR3 is TGTGCCAGCTCACCGACTCGACAGGGGATCAACTATGGCTACACCTTC.